This TCR beta chain was captured in a study of neurological immune-mediated disorders. TCRdb re-called the 5' RACE reads with MiXCR, one entry per CDR3 protein. Of tens of thousands of distinct CDR3 sequences in the sample, just under 4.5% were seen once. Germline CDR1 SGHTA, CDR2 FQGNSA. This CDR3 is built from 14 residues. Trimming pared 2 bases from V and 1 base from J, leaving 8 bases between. This TCR was sampled from a woman aged 55-75 years with multiple sclerosis. The specimen sequenced was PBMCs. The chain is built from TRBV7-2 and TRBJ2-5; unclear D gene. CDR3: CASSLMPTQETQYF. The CDR3 DNA sequence: TGTGCCAGCAGCTTAATGCCCACCCAAGAGACCCAGTACTTC.